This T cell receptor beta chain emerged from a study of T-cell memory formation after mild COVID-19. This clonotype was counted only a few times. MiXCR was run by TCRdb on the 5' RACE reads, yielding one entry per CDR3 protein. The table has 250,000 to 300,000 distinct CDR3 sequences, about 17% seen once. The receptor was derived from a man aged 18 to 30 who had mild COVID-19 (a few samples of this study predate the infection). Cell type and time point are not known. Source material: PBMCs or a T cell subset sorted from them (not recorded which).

The CDR3 region has the DNA TGTGCCAGCAGGGGGGTCTCTGGGGCCAACGTCCTGACTTTC. It yields the protein CASRGVSGANVLTF. The chain combines TRBV6-5 with TRBJ2-6, with D perhaps matching TRBD1 or TRBD2 (5 bases each). Between the trimmed V and J ends, which lost 6 bases and 0 bases, there was a span of 6 bases. Germline V lookup: CDR1 MNHEY, CDR2 SVGAGI. This CDR3 contains 14 residues.